These T cell receptor beta chains were read from a single sample in a study of cytomegalovirus exposure and HLA in healthy donors. TCRdb keeps only in-frame clones here, not all; method: immunoSEQ multiplex PCR. The data contain roughly 70,000 clones, 60% to 75% of them singletons. Source material: PBMCs. Source of these receptors: a man between 65 and 80 years old in good health and CMV-seronegative. CDR3s include the opening cysteine and the closing phenylalanine or tryptophan. D genes are given only for firm matches. Not every row has a clone size; where given, it reads once, few, many or a size class.

TRBV28,TRBJ2-3,NA,NA,CASTTQRSSTDTQYF,TGTGCCAGCACCACCCAGCGGTCAAGCACAGATACGCAGTATTTT
TRBV5-1,TRBJ2-2,NA,NA,CASSLARADTGELFF,TGCGCCAGCAGCTTGGCCCGAGCTGACACCGGGGAGCTGTTTTTT
TRBV7-7,TRBJ2-1,NA,NA,CASSLSYQDEQFF,TGTGCTAGCAGCCTTAGTTATCAGGATGAGCAGTTCTTC
TRBV5-1,TRBJ1-6,NA,NA,CASSLVGLSNSPLHF,TGCGCCAGCAGCTTGGTTGGCCTGTCTAATTCACCCCTCCACTTT
TRBV9,TRBJ2-3,NA,NA,CASSVGLATITDTQYF,TGTGCCAGCAGCGTAGGGCTAGCCACTATCACAGATACGCAGTATTTT
TRBV2,TRBJ1-2,NA,NA,CASSEDRANYGYTF,TGTGCCAGCAGTGAAGACCGGGCTAACTATGGCTACACCTTC
TRBV11-2,TRBJ2-7,NA,NA,CASSHTQDLGSF,TGTGCCAGCAGCCACACACAGGACCTAGGGTCCTTC
TRBV5-1,TRBJ2-1,NA,TRBD2,CASSVPPGLAGSSYNEQFF,TGCGCCAGCAGCGTACCCCCGGGACTAGCGGGTAGCTCCTACAATGAGCAGTTCTTC
TRBV9,TRBJ2-5,NA,TRBD2,CASSSSGGARIGETQYF,TGTGCCAGCAGCTCTAGCGGGGGGGCCCGTATAGGAGAGACCCAGTACTTC
TRBV6-4,TRBJ2-3,NA,TRBD2,CASSDSAGGSTDTQYF,TGTGCCAGCAGTGACTCGGCGGGAGGAAGCACAGATACGCAGTATTTT
TRBV11-2,TRBJ1-3,NA,NA,CASSPLTGNTIYF,TGTGCCAGCAGCCCACTTACTGGAAACACCATATATTTT
TRBV5-6,TRBJ2-5,NA,TRBD2,CASSLGERGNSETQYF,TGTGCCAGCAGCTTGGGCGAGCGGGGGAATTCAGAGACCCAGTACTTC
TRBV7-2,TRBJ2-1,NA,TRBD1,CASSLVFGQGNEQFF,TGTGCCAGCAGCTTAGTCTTCGGACAGGGCAATGAGCAGTTCTTC
TRBV5-1,TRBJ2-3,NA,TRBD2,CASSSPGLAGTTDTQYF,TGCGCCAGCAGTTCGCCGGGACTAGCGGGGACCACAGATACGCAGTATTTT
TRBV5-1,TRBJ2-1,NA,TRBD2,CASSLYSRTSGDKYNEQFF,TGCGCCAGCAGCTTGTATAGCAGGACTAGCGGGGACAAATACAATGAGCAGTTCTTC
TRBV13,TRBJ1-4,NA,TRBD1,CASSSRQGGSNEKLFF,TGTGCCAGCAGCAGCAGACAGGGGGGCTCTAATGAAAAACTGTTTTTT
TRBV15,TRBJ2-5,NA,TRBD2,CATSRGGTSEETQYF,TGTGCCACCAGCCGGGGAGGGACTAGCGAAGAGACCCAGTACTTC
TRBV5-1,TRBJ1-2,NA,NA,CASSPTRGSGGYTF,TGCGCCAGCAGCCCAACCAGGGGCTCGGGTGGCTACACCTTC
TRBV5-1,TRBJ2-7,many,NA,CASSLAPGIPYEQYF,TGCGCCAGCAGCTTGGCGCCAGGGATACCCTACGAGCAGTACTTC
TRBV30,TRBJ1-3,NA,TRBD1,CAWGTANAIYF,TGTGCCTGGGGGACAGCAAACGCCATATATTTT
TRBV4-3,TRBJ1-6,NA,NA,CASSQDPTPGLRSPLHF,TGCGCCAGCAGCCAAGATCCTACGCCTGGACTCCGTTCACCCCTCCACTTT
TRBV5-1,TRBJ2-2,NA,NA,CASRKGRDGTGELFF,TGCGCCAGCAGAAAGGGGCGGGACGGCACCGGGGAGCTGTTTTTT
TRBV7-2,TRBJ2-3,NA,NA,CASSLGAGGTDTQYF,TGTGCCAGCAGCTTAGGGGCAGGGGGCACAGATACGCAGTATTTT
TRBV19,TRBJ2-1,NA,NA,CASSIERGSYNEQFF,TGTGCCAGTAGTATAGAGCGGGGATCTTACAATGAGCAGTTCTTC
TRBV5-1,TRBJ2-6,NA,NA,CASSQGQSGANVLTF,TGCGCCAGCAGCCAAGGACAGTCCGGGGCCAACGTCCTGACTTTC
TRBV6-5,TRBJ1-4,once,NA,CASSRARQEKLFF,TGTGCCAGCAGCCGCGCGCGACAGGAAAAACTGTTTTTT
TRBV5-4,TRBJ2-7,once,NA,CASSPVPGARYEQYF,TGTGCCAGCAGCCCTGTTCCAGGGGCCCGCTACGAGCAGTACTTC
TRBV19,TRBJ2-5,NA,TRBD1,CATGRGKTQYF,TGTGCCACGGGCAGGGGGAAGACCCAGTACTTC
TRBV18,TRBJ1-2,NA,NA,CASSKQGQDGYTF,TGTGCCAGCTCCAAACAGGGTCAGGATGGCTACACCTTC
TRBV30,TRBJ1-1,NA,NA,CAWSFTLGGESFF,TGTGCCTGGAGTTTCACCTTGGGGGGGGAGTCTTTCTTT
TRBV30,TRBJ1-4,few,NA,CAWRLGGGEKLFF,TGTGCCTGGAGGCTTGGGGGGGGAGAAAAACTGTTTTTT
TRBV25-1,TRBJ1-4,NA,NA,CASRRSPEEKLFF,TGTGCCAGCAGACGGTCCCCGGAGGAAAAACTGTTTTTT
TRBV9,TRBJ2-1,NA,TRBD2,CASSVAWGGRAGDEQFF,TGTGCCAGCAGCGTAGCTTGGGGCGGGAGGGCCGGGGATGAGCAGTTCTTC
TRBV27,TRBJ2-3,NA,NA,CASSLNGQGPLTDTQYF,TGTGCCAGCAGTTTAAATGGGCAGGGGCCCCTCACAGATACGCAGTATTTT
TRBV9,TRBJ2-7,NA,TRBD2,CASSVGASAGGQYF,TGTGCCAGCAGCGTAGGGGCTTCCGCGGGAGGGCAGTACTTC
TRBV18,TRBJ2-1,NA,TRBD2,CASSPPGLAGTGSYNEQFF,TGTGCCAGCTCACCACCGGGACTAGCGGGGACCGGCTCCTACAATGAGCAGTTCTTC
TRBV10-3,TRBJ2-2,few,TRBD2,CAISEVAGGQHLNTGELFF,TGTGCCATCAGTGAGGTTGCGGGGGGGCAGCATCTTAACACCGGGGAGCTGTTTTTT